This passage covers 18 T cell receptor beta chains from one sample sequenced in a study of T-cell memory formation after mild COVID-19. In TCRdb, the 5' RACE reads were re-called with MiXCR into one record per CDR3 protein. The top ten clones hold around 13% of a sample with 300,000 to 400,000 distinct CDR3 sequences, around 21% of them seen once. Specimen: PBMCs or a T cell subset sorted from them (not recorded which). The receptors stem from an adult woman who had mild COVID-19 (a few samples of this study predate the infection). Cell type and time point are not known.

The rearrangement joins TRBV6-2 or TRBV6-3 to TRBJ2-3; TRBD1 matches at 7 bases. The J segment lost 2 bases and the V segment lost 10 bases, leaving 12 bases of the junction unmatched. CDR3 size: 15 residues. The V gene's germline CDR1 is MNHEY and CDR2 SVGEGT. CDR3 amino acids: CAISAQGLPTDTQYF. In nucleotides, the CDR3 is TGTGCCATCTCCGCACAGGGGCTCCCCACAGATACGCAGTATTTT.

This clonotype was counted at least ten times. A read error may produce the germline difference seen at one junction end. The rearrangement uses TRBV12-3 or TRBV12-4 and TRBJ2-3; D remains ambiguous. This CDR3 has 13 residues. CDR3: CASWSESTYTQYF. CDR3 DNA: TGTGCCAGTTGGAGCGAGTCCACATATACGCAGTATTTT.

This clonotype was detected a few times. CDR3 loop: CASSPGTLQGQGYGYTF. In DNA form, the CDR3 reads TGCGCCAGCAGCCCTGGGACCTTACAGGGACAGGGATATGGCTACACCTTC. V usage is TRBV4-1 and J usage is TRBJ1-2; 9 positions match TRBD1. The CDR3 is 17 amino acids. V dropped 4 bases and J dropped 5; count of bases not matched to a gene: 14. Germline CDR1 MGHRA, CDR2 YSYEKL.

This clonotype showed up just a few times. The V gene is TRBV5-6, the J gene TRBJ2-1; D is tentatively TRBD1 or TRBD2 (5 bases each). Germline assignment: CDR1 SGHDT and CDR2 YYEEEE. Trimming shortened V by 0 bases and J by 1 base, and 17 bases separated the two germline ends. The length of the CDR3 is 18 residues. The CDR3 region is CASSLGGPLILSYNEQFF. The CDR3 DNA sequence: TGTGCCAGCAGCTTGGGGGGACCGCTGATTTTATCCTACAATGAGCAGTTCTTC.

The chain combines TRBV6-4 with TRBJ2-3; TRBD2 matches at 8 bases. Trimming at V came to 3 bases and at J to 2 bases, leaving 7 bases not matched to a gene. The CDR3 length is 16 residues. CDR1 is MRHNA, CDR2 SNTAGT, per germline. The CDR3 region has the DNA TGTGCCAGCAGTGATTCCCCGGGGGGGACCACAGATACGCAGTATTTT. Its protein is CASSDSPGGTTDTQYF.

The V call is TRBV6-1, the J call TRBJ1-1, with D possibly TRBD1 on 5 matching bases. The CDR3 totals 17 residues. The germline V and J ends were trimmed by 3 bases and 0 bases, with 17 bases remaining between them. CDR1 is MNHNS, CDR2 SASEGT, per germline. The DNA for the CDR3 is TGTGCCAGCAGTGAGCATAACGACAGACTCTTGAACACTGAAGCTTTCTTT. This encodes CASSEHNDRLLNTEAFF.

This clonotype has only a few counts. The J gene is TRBJ2-7, the V gene TRBV7-9; D gene uncertain. Germline V CDR1 and CDR2: SEHNR, FQNEAQ (reference sequence). This CDR3 is 14 amino acids long. With 5 bases removed from V and 0 bases from J, the gap between germline ends came to 11 bases. The CDR3 is CASSDSGNSYEQYF. CDR3 nucleotides: TGTGCCAGCAGCGATTCGGGCAACTCCTACGAGCAGTACTTC.

The chain employs TRBV9 and TRBJ2-7; TRBD1 might be the D (6 bases). Trimming removed 0 bases from V and 1 base from J, with 14 bases in between. The germline CDR1 and CDR2 sequences are SGDLS and YYNGEE. The length of the CDR3 is 16 residues. The CDR3 bases are TGTGCCAGCAGCGTAGCTAAGGACAGCCGGTCCTACGAGCAGTACTTC. It translates to CASSVAKDSRSYEQYF.

There are a few counts of this clonotype. The chain joins TRBV7-9 to TRBJ2-3; D is undetermined. Germline V gene lookup returns CDR1 SEHNR and CDR2 FQNEAQ (reference sequence). The CDR3 contains 13 residues. V lost 5 bases and J 7 bases, leaving 13 bases between the germline ends. In nucleotides, the CDR3 is TGTGCCAGCAGCCTTCCTCCCCCCAATACGCAGTATTTT. Amino acids: CASSLPPPNTQYF.

This clonotype came up a few times. This chain connects TRBV3-1 to TRBJ1-4; D gene unclear. Germline values: CDR1 LGHDT, CDR2 YNNKEL (reference sequence). The CDR3 is 12 amino acids. Trimming took 0 bases from V and 14 from J, leaving 10 bases between them. CDR3 bases: TGTGCCAGCAGCCAAGATCCGGTTATCCTGTTTTTT. Amino acids: CASSQDPVILFF.

This clonotype was seen just once. The chain couples TRBV9 to TRBJ2-3, with D perhaps TRBD1 (5 bases). Germline V gene data show CDR1 as SGDLS and CDR2 as YYNGEE. There are 12 residues in the CDR3. V was pared by 5 bases and J by 6 bases, with 10 bases between. Here the CDR3 reads CASRGSGDTQYF. CDR3 coding DNA: TGTGCCAGCAGAGGATCAGGGGATACGCAGTATTTT. The whole variable domain, filled in from reference TRBV9 and TRBJ2-3, reads DSGVTQTPKHLITATGQRVTLRCSPRSGDLSVYWYQQSLDQGLQFLIQYYNGEERAKGNILERFSAQQFPDLHSELNLSSLELGDSALYFCASRGSGDTQYFGPGTRLTVL.

J is TRBJ1-1 and V is TRBV12-3 or TRBV12-4, with a weak D call TRBD1 (6 bases). V shed 5 bases and J shed 0 bases, with 13 bases lying between them. The CDR3 consists of 15 residues. The CDR3 loop reads CASSRLDSMNTEAFF. The CDR3 DNA sequence: TGTGCCAGCAGTAGACTGGACAGCATGAACACTGAAGCTTTCTTT.

In this sample, this clonotype turned up a few times. This rearrangement joins TRBV9 to TRBJ1-5; no reliable D call. This CDR3 contains 13 residues. The germline V gene has CDR1 SGDLS and CDR2 YYNGEE. The V end lost 2 bases, the J end lost 2 bases, and 5 bases lay between the germline ends. DNA of the CDR3: TGTGCCAGCAGCGTTTGGGGCAATCAGCCCCAGCATTTT. Translating it yields CASSVWGNQPQHF.

This CDR3 reads CASSYRGIANEQYF. The CDR3 DNA follows: TGCGCCAGCAGCTACAGGGGGATTGCTAACGAGCAGTACTTC. V and J are TRBV5-1 and TRBJ2-7; 8 nucleotides align to TRBD1. V lost 3 bases to trimming and J lost 5 bases; unmatched junction nucleotides: 7. Germline V gene lookup returns CDR1 SGHRS and CDR2 YFSETQ. This CDR3 has 14 amino acids.

This clonotype turned up a few times. The chain employs TRBV6-5 and TRBJ2-3; 7 nucleotides match TRBD1. The CDR3 loop spans 16 amino acids. V was pared by 2 bases and J by 3 bases, with 8 bases of the junction left unmatched. Germline V CDR1 and CDR2: MNHEY, SVGAGI. The CDR3 region has the DNA TGTGCCAGCAGTTACGGCGAGACAGGGAGAACAGATACGCAGTATTTT. Its protein is CASSYGETGRTDTQYF.

This rearrangement joins TRBV11-2 to TRBJ2-1, with 10 bases that match TRBD1. The CDR3 has 11 residues. V was pared by 6 bases and J by 15 bases, with 5 bases of the junction left unmatched. Germline CDR1 is SGHAT and CDR2 is FQNNGV. CDR3 coding DNA: TGTGCCAGCAGAAGGACAGGGGGGCCGTTCTTC. Amino acid sequence: CASRRTGGPFF.

The table lists this clonotype with a count of one. The junction departs from the called germline gene at one end, perhaps through a read error. The rearrangement joins TRBV20-1 to TRBJ1-2; the D is unclear. Germline CDR1 DFQATT, CDR2 SNEGSKA (reference sequence). CDR3 length equals 13 residues. The DNA of the CDR3 is TGCAGTGCCAGAGGAGAGTTCGACTATGGCTACACCTTC. As protein: CSARGEFDYGYTF.

The genes are TRBV7-2 and TRBJ1-2; D not certain. The CDR3 loop spans 14 amino acids. V gave up 5 bases and J gave up 5 bases, with 15 bases separating them. Germline assignment: CDR1 SGHTA and CDR2 FQGNSA. The CDR3 bases are TGTGCCAGCAGCCCGCAGGCAGGAGGGTATGGCTACACCTTC. Encoded protein: CASSPQAGGYGYTF.